The 26 T cell receptor beta chains below all came from one sample that was sequenced in a study of shared clonotypes between healthy human individuals. In the naive CD8 group, cells lacked CD45RO and were positively selected for CCR7, so terminally differentiated effector memory CD45RA+ cells were left out. Some clones are missing from TCRdb's copy, which holds only in-frame ones; the method was immunoSEQ multiplex PCR. Of about 2.2 million clones in the sample, 93% were seen once. The sequencing input was naive CD8+ T cells from PBMCs. Source of these receptors: a young man in good health. Some clones in this sample may be carry-over from other donors' samples.

The chain joins TRBV4-2 to TRBJ1-1, with D uncertain. CDR1 and CDR2 (germline): LGHNA, YNFKEQ. Trimming took off 11 bases at V and 6 bases at J, with 19 bases between the two ends. The length of the CDR3 is 13 residues. The CDR3 loop is CAGGPVGVAEAFF. The CDR3 coding sequence is TGTGCCGGCGGACCGGTCGGGGTTGCTGAAGCTTTCTTT.

The gene calls are TRBV15 and TRBJ2-1; D might be TRBD1 or TRBD2, each matching 5 bases. Germline loops: CDR1 LNHNV, CDR2 YYDKDF (reference sequence). This CDR3 is 15 amino acids long. The V gene lost 3 bases and the J gene lost 3 bases, with 12 bases spanning the gap. The DNA of the CDR3 is TGTGCCACCAGCAGGTGGGACCTAGACTACAATGAGCAGTTCTTC. Translated, it gives CATSRWDLDYNEQFF.

The rearrangement links TRBV7-9 to TRBJ2-5; D is possibly TRBD1 (5 bases). This CDR3 comprises 17 residues. CDR1 SEHNR and CDR2 FQNEAQ come from the germline V gene (reference sequence). The V and J ends lost 7 bases and 4 bases respectively, with 25 bases between them. CDR3 DNA: TGTGCCAGCATCCTGTTCCCCATCGAGGCAGGGCTAGAGACCCAGTACTTC. Translation gives CASILFPIEAGLETQYF.

The CDR3 is CASCVTTGGPLSEQFF. CDR3 nucleotides: TGTGCCAGCTGCGTGACAACGGGAGGGCCGTTAAGTGAGCAGTTCTTC. This chain joins TRBV11-2 and TRBJ2-1; 8 bases are shared with TRBD2. From germline, CDR1 is SGHAT and CDR2 FQNNGV. The CDR3 covers 16 residues. V was pared by 8 bases and J by 9 bases, with 18 bases of the junction left unmatched.

Note on this clone: Different DNA sequences within this sample yield the same CDR3. V and J are TRBV27 and TRBJ2-7; D not certain. Trimming cost V 8 bases and J 1 base, with 12 bases left between them. CDR3 length equals 13 residues. Germline CDR1 is MNHEY and CDR2 is SMNVEV (reference sequence). CDR3 amino acids: CASSLKRSYEQYF. CDR3 bases: TGTGCCAGCTCTCTTAAGCGTTCCTACGAGCAGTACTTC.

V and J are TRBV7-2 and TRBJ2-7, with a weak D call TRBD2 (5 bases). Germline CDR1 SGHTA, CDR2 FQGNSA. Trimming removed 2 bases from V and 7 bases from J, with 18 bases in between. The CDR3 runs 15 residues. Here the CDR3 reads CASSLHEDSAREQYF. CDR3 in DNA: TGTGCCAGCAGCTTACATGAGGACTCCGCGCGGGAGCAGTACTTC.

The CDR3 DNA reads TGTGCCAGCACTAAGGGGAACTCCTACGAGCAGTACTTC. As protein: CASTKGNSYEQYF. The chain uses TRBV14 and TRBJ2-7; tentatively, D is TRBD1 (5 bases). Trimming cost V 7 bases and J 0 bases, with 10 bases left between them. The germline V gene has CDR1 SGHDN and CDR2 FVKESK. The CDR3 covers 13 residues.

This chain joins TRBV28 and TRBJ1-1, with 7 bases that match TRBD1. Looked up from germline, CDR1 is MDHEN and CDR2 is SYDVKM. V lost 2 bases to trimming and J lost 6 bases; unmatched junction nucleotides: 6. CDR3 length equals 14 residues. CDR3 region: CASSLVQGDAEAFF. As DNA, the CDR3 is TGTGCCAGCAGTTTAGTGCAGGGGGACGCTGAAGCTTTCTTT.

V is TRBV28 and J is TRBJ2-7, with TRBD2 identical over 10 bases. The CDR3 sequence is 17 residues long. The germline gives CDR1 MDHEN, CDR2 SYDVKM. The trim removed 6 bases at V and 0 bases at J, leaving 11 bases unmatched. CDR3 DNA: TGTGCCAGCAGAGCCCCCGGGGCTAGCGGGAGCTCCTACGAGCAGTACTTC. Its protein is CASRAPGASGSSYEQYF.

This rearrangement joins TRBV27 to TRBJ2-7; TRBD2 might be the D (5 bases). The CDR3 spans 15 residues. Trimming removed 6 bases at V and 6 bases at J, with 21 bases between. The V gene's germline CDR1 is MNHEY and CDR2 SMNVEV (reference sequence). The CDR3 spells CASSRKPGSGVEQYF. The CDR3 bases are TGTGCCAGCAGCCGAAAACCGGGATCCGGGGTCGAGCAGTACTTC.

This rearrangement joins TRBV27 to TRBJ1-2; a weak D match, TRBD1 (5 bases). V lost 5 bases and J 0 bases, leaving 10 bases between the germline ends. The CDR3 is made up of 14 amino acids. Germline V gene data show CDR1 as MNHEY and CDR2 as SMNVEV (reference sequence). CDR3 sequence (DNA): TGTGCCAGCAGTATAACAGGAACTAACTATGGCTACACCTTC. It translates to CASSITGTNYGYTF.

The V and J genes are TRBV9 and TRBJ2-1; perhaps D is TRBD1 or TRBD2 (5 bases each). The germline CDR1 and CDR2 sequences are SGDLS and YYNGEE. The CDR3 is made up of 16 amino acids. V shed 3 bases and J shed 2 bases, with 15 bases lying between them. The CDR3 sequence is CASSELPGPPYNEQFF. The CDR3 coding sequence is TGTGCCAGCAGCGAACTTCCGGGACCACCCTACAATGAGCAGTTCTTC.

The gene calls are TRBV28 and TRBJ2-5; D gene uncertain. The CDR3 sequence is 15 residues long. Looked up from germline, CDR1 is MDHEN and CDR2 is SYDVKM. Trimming took 1 base from V and 2 from J, leaving 11 bases between them. The CDR3 here is CASSLFPGRQETQYF. DNA of the CDR3: TGTGCCAGCAGTTTATTTCCGGGTCGGCAAGAGACCCAGTACTTC. The entire variable domain, with the rest obtained from reference TRBV28 and TRBJ2-5, is as follows: DVKVTQSSRYLVKRTGEKVFLECVQDMDHENMFWYRQDPGLGLRLIYFSYDVKMKEKGDIPEGYSVSREKKERFSLILESASTNQTSMYLCASSLFPGRQETQYFGPGTRLLVL.

This clone was seen only once. The chain is built from TRBV5-4 and TRBJ1-2; TRBD1 might be the D (6 bases). The CDR3 length is 15 residues. V was trimmed by 1 base and J by 7 bases, leaving 17 bases between them. Germline V lookup: CDR1 SGHNT, CDR2 YYREEE (reference sequence). In DNA form, the CDR3 reads TGTGCCAGCAGCTTGAAAGCAGGGGCCGAGGTTGGCTACACCTTC. Translating gives CASSLKAGAEVGYTF.

The rearrangement links TRBV29-1 to TRBJ2-1, with D perhaps assigned TRBD1 or TRBD2 (7 bases each). V was shortened by 6 bases and J by 0 bases, with 27 bases between the two germline ends. This CDR3 has 19 amino acids. The germline CDR1 and CDR2 sequences are SQVTM and ANQGSEA. The CDR3 loop reads CSVLGTVLTSDSSYNEQFF. The CDR3 DNA sequence: TGCAGCGTCCTCGGGACAGTCTTAACTAGCGACAGCTCCTACAATGAGCAGTTCTTC.

This chain joins TRBV19 and TRBJ2-7, with 7 bases that match TRBD2. The ends lost 5 bases at V and 0 bases at J; junction bases unmatched: 10. The CDR3 has 16 amino acids. Looked up from germline, CDR1 is LNHDA and CDR2 is SQIVND (reference sequence). CDR3 in amino acids: CASSPRLARSSYEQYF. The CDR3 region has the DNA TGTGCCAGTAGTCCCCGACTAGCAAGGAGCTCCTACGAGCAGTACTTC.

The V gene is TRBV28, the J gene TRBJ1-1, with 7 bases fitting TRBD1. Germline-derived CDR1 and CDR2 are MDHEN and SYDVKM. V lost 6 bases to trimming and J lost 0 bases; unmatched junction nucleotides: 13. The CDR3 is made up of 17 amino acids. The CDR3, as DNA: TGTGCCAGCAGGACCTACAACAGGGGCCGAATGAACACTGAAGCTTTCTTT. Translating gives CASRTYNRGRMNTEAFF.

Regarding this clone: The same CDR3 can be traced to other DNA sequences in this sample. The chain carries TRBV27 and TRBJ1-2; D gene ambiguous. This CDR3 has 13 amino acids. The germline V gene has CDR1 MNHEY and CDR2 SMNVEV (reference sequence). Deletions cut 3 bases from V and 0 bases from J, with 5 bases between. The chain's CDR3 is CASSFSANYGYTF. CDR3 DNA sequence: TGTGCCAGCAGTTTCAGTGCTAACTATGGCTACACCTTC.

The rearrangement joins TRBV9 to TRBJ2-1, with 7 nucleotides matching TRBD1. This CDR3 contains 18 residues. V trimming: 3 bases; J trimming: 2 bases; junction bases outside the gene matches: 14. Germline CDR1 reads SGDLS; CDR2 reads YYNGEE. Here the CDR3 reads CASSGALMGDRAYNEQFF. As DNA, the CDR3 is TGTGCCAGCAGCGGAGCCCTAATGGGGGACAGAGCCTACAATGAGCAGTTCTTC. Filled out from reference TRBV9 and TRBJ2-1, the complete variable domain reads DSGVTQTPKHLITATGQRVTLRCSPRSGDLSVYWYQQSLDQGLQFLIQYYNGEERAKGNILERFSAQQFPDLHSELNLSSLELGDSALYFCASSGALMGDRAYNEQFFGPGTRLTVL.

V is TRBV28 and J is TRBJ1-5; D is unresolved. This CDR3 is built from 14 residues. Trimming stripped 3 bases from V and 4 bases from J, with 10 bases between. The V gene's germline CDR1 is MDHEN and CDR2 SYDVKM. CDR3 in amino acids: CASSLVRDNQPQHF. The CDR3 nucleotides are TGTGCCAGCAGTTTGGTCAGAGATAATCAGCCCCAGCATTTT. Filled out from reference TRBV28 and TRBJ1-5, the complete variable domain reads DVKVTQSSRYLVKRTGEKVFLECVQDMDHENMFWYRQDPGLGLRLIYFSYDVKMKEKGDIPEGYSVSREKKERFSLILESASTNQTSMYLCASSLVRDNQPQHFGDGTRLSIL.

The genes are TRBV7-9 and TRBJ1-2, with 8 positions matching TRBD1. The CDR3 is 14 residues long. Trimming took 3 bases from V and 4 from J; bases not matched to a gene: 4. From germline, CDR1 is SEHNR and CDR2 FQNEAQ (reference sequence). This CDR3 is CASSFDRGPYGYTF. The DNA of the CDR3 is TGTGCCAGCAGCTTCGACAGGGGCCCCTATGGCTACACCTTC.

This chain's CDR3 is CAISAGTSLTGELFF. CDR3 sequence (DNA): TGTGCCATCAGTGCTGGGACTAGCCTTACCGGGGAGCTGTTTTTT. This rearrangement joins TRBV10-3 to TRBJ2-2; 9 bases agree with TRBD2. The CDR3 has 15 amino acids. The trim removed 4 bases at V and 5 bases at J, leaving 5 bases unmatched. CDR1 is ENHRY, CDR2 SYGVKD, per germline.

The V gene is TRBV2, the J gene TRBJ2-3; D remains ambiguous. The CDR3 has 15 amino acids. Deletions cut 0 bases from V and 5 bases from J, with 12 bases between. Germline lookup yields CDR1 SNHLY and CDR2 FYNNEI. Written as DNA, the CDR3 is TGTGCCAGCAGTGAAGCGAGCGTCAGAATAGATACGCAGTATTTT. Translated, it gives CASSEASVRIDTQYF.

The sample holds one count of this clone. The sample carries other DNA sequences with the same CDR3. In DNA, the CDR3 is TGTGCCAGCAGCGGTGACCGTGCAACTAATGAAAAACTGTTTTTT. Its translation: CASSGDRATNEKLFF. J is TRBJ1-4 and V is TRBV7-9; D remains ambiguous. The CDR3 runs 15 residues. CDR1 is SEHNR and CDR2 is FQNEAQ in the germline V gene (reference sequence). Between the trimmed V and J ends, which lost 5 bases and 0 bases, there was a span of 10 bases.

The chain is built from TRBV11-2 and TRBJ2-7; weak D call: TRBD1 (5 bases). This CDR3 comprises 14 residues. The ends were cut back, 1 base at V and 5 bases at J, with 12 bases in the middle. The germline gives CDR1 SGHAT, CDR2 FQNNGV. Here the CDR3 DNA reads TGTGCCAGCAGCTTAGGGGCAGGGCCCCACGAGCAGTACTTC. Its translation is CASSLGAGPHEQYF.

The chain is built from TRBV27 and TRBJ2-7, with a tentative D call TRBD2 (5 bases). Per germline, CDR1 MNHEY and CDR2 SMNVEV (reference sequence). This CDR3 has 15 residues. Trimming took off 2 bases at V and 2 bases at J, with 13 bases between the two ends. The chain's CDR3 is CASSLVGGWAYEQYF. The CDR3, as DNA: TGTGCCAGCAGTTTAGTTGGCGGGTGGGCCTACGAGCAGTACTTC.